The 32 T cell receptor beta chains reported below all come from one sample, sequenced in a study of blood T cell repertoires in COVID-19. Profiling relied on immunoSEQ multiplex PCR, and the TCRdb table lists in-frame clones only, not all of them. The sample holds roughly 230,000 clones; roughly 89% are singletons and the top ten take about 4.6%. Sample: peripheral blood. All receptors come from a woman in her thirties or forties who had recovered from COVID-19.

The rearrangement links TRBV9 to TRBJ2-1; a weak D match, TRBD1 (5 bases). Deletions cut 2 bases from V and 6 bases from J, with 15 bases between. CDR3 size: 15 residues. From germline, CDR1 is SGDLS and CDR2 YYNGEE. The DNA for the CDR3 is TGTGCCAGCAGCGTGACCGGTCCTGGGGCCAATGAGCAGTTCTTC. Its translation: CASSVTGPGANEQFF.

This clone was seen a handful of times. The chain is built from TRBV5-4 and TRBJ1-2, with TRBD1 identical over 7 bases. The CDR3 has 14 amino acids. Trimming removed 4 bases from V and 6 bases from J; junction bases left unmatched: 9. CDR1 is SGHNT, CDR2 YYREEE, per germline (reference sequence). The CDR3: CASSGTVKIDGYTF. The CDR3 bases are TGTGCCAGCAGCGGGACAGTTAAAATTGATGGCTACACCTTC.

V gene TRBV15 combines with J gene TRBJ2-7; 7 bases match TRBD2. The CDR3 is 15 residues long. Losses at the gene ends were 5 bases for V and 0 bases for J; bases not matched to a gene: 7. In germline, CDR1 is LNHNV, CDR2 YYDKDF (reference sequence). The DNA for the CDR3 is TGTGCCACCAGCCGGGGAGGGGCAGGCTCCTACGAGCAGTACTTC. It translates to CATSRGGAGSYEQYF.

The gene calls are TRBV13 and TRBJ2-7; TRBD2 matches at 7 bases. This CDR3 comprises 14 residues. Germline trimming cut 5 bases from V and 7 bases from J; bases unmatched to any gene: 11. Looked up from germline, CDR1 is PRHDT and CDR2 is FYEKMQ (reference sequence). This CDR3 is CASSQSGGRAEQYV. The CDR3 region has the DNA TGTGCCAGCAGCCAGTCCGGCGGGAGAGCTGAGCAGTACGTC.

The gene calls are TRBV6-5 and TRBJ1-6; perhaps TRBD1 as D (5 bases). The germline CDR1 and CDR2 sequences are MNHEY and SVGAGI. V gave up 9 bases and J gave up 3 bases, with 12 bases separating them. CDR3 size: 14 residues. DNA of the CDR3: TGTGCCAGTAAGGTGACAGACTATAATTCACCCCTCCACTTT. Its translation: CASKVTDYNSPLHF.

The V gene is TRBV2, the J gene TRBJ1-1; 7 bases align to TRBD1. There are 15 residues in the CDR3. Losses at the gene ends were 10 bases for V and 4 bases for J; bases not matched to a gene: 15. The germline V gene encodes CDR1 SNHLY and CDR2 FYNNEI. The CDR3 DNA reads as TGTGCCAACGGTTGGACAGGCCAATTTCCCACTGAAGCTTTCTTT. Its translation: CANGWTGQFPTEAFF.

Only one count was recorded for this clone. This rearrangement joins TRBV16 to TRBJ2-2; 8 bases align to TRBD2. The V segment lost 1 base and the J segment 1 base; nucleotides outside the gene matches: 11. This CDR3 has 19 residues. Germline V lookup: CDR1 KGHSY, CDR2 FQNENV. CDR3: CASSQFGGAKAVNTGELFF. The CDR3 DNA reads as TGTGCCAGCAGCCAATTCGGGGGGGCCAAAGCGGTGAACACCGGGGAGCTGTTTTTT.

The chain uses TRBV24-1 and TRBJ1-6; D gene uncertain. CDR1 and CDR2 (germline): KGHDR, SFDVKD. V lost 4 bases and J 5 bases, leaving 8 bases between the germline ends. The CDR3 consists of 14 residues. This CDR3 is CATSEGLNNSPLHF. The CDR3 nucleotides read TGTGCCACCAGTGAGGGCCTAAATAATTCACCCCTCCACTTT.

This chain connects TRBV18 to TRBJ1-1; 10 bases fit TRBD1. The germline V gene has CDR1 KGHSH and CDR2 LQKENI. Losses at the gene ends were 1 base for V and 3 bases for J; bases not matched to a gene: 2. The CDR3 covers 15 residues. The CDR3 nucleotides are TGTGCCAGCTCACCACTGGACAGGGGGGACACTGAAGCTTTCTTT. Its protein product is CASSPLDRGDTEAFF.

The chain joins TRBV2 to TRBJ2-1; maybe TRBD1 (6 bases). Trimming took 6 bases from V and 7 from J, leaving 16 bases between them. The CDR3 is made up of 14 amino acids. Germline V gene lookup returns CDR1 SNHLY and CDR2 FYNNEI. In DNA, the CDR3 is TGTGCCAGCAGGGCACAGGGTCCGACGAATGAGCAGTTCTTC. As protein: CASRAQGPTNEQFF.

CDR3 region: CASSVGTTSGNTIYF. In DNA form, the CDR3 reads TGTGCCAGCAGCGTCGGGACTACCTCTGGAAACACCATATATTTT. The chain recombines TRBV9 with TRBJ1-3; weak D call: TRBD1 (5 bases). V lost 2 bases and J 0 bases, leaving 9 bases between the germline ends. The CDR3 spans 15 residues. Germline CDR1 reads SGDLS; CDR2 reads YYNGEE.

V gene TRBV4-3 combines with J gene TRBJ1-4; 9 nucleotides align to TRBD1. Per the germline V gene, CDR1 is LGHNA and CDR2 is YSLEER. Trimming cost V 4 bases and J 8 bases; bases outside gene matches: 5. CDR3 length: 14 amino acids. The DNA for the CDR3 is TGCGCCAGCAGCCGGGGACAGGGAGGCGAAAAACTGTTTTTT. It is translated as CASSRGQGGEKLFF.

The chain couples TRBV18 to TRBJ1-6; 9 bases line up with TRBD1. V lost 2 bases to trimming and J lost 10 bases; unmatched junction nucleotides: 9. Germline CDR1 is KGHSH and CDR2 is LQKENI. This CDR3 is built from 16 residues. Here the CDR3 reads CASSPVGGQGVSPLHF. In nucleotides, the CDR3 is TGTGCCAGCTCACCAGTTGGGGGACAGGGTGTGTCACCCCTCCACTTT.

The gene calls are TRBV10-2 and TRBJ1-1, with D perhaps TRBD1 (6 bases). The CDR3 length is 14 residues. The germline CDR1 and CDR2 sequences are WSHSY and SAAADI. Trimming cost V 2 bases and J 6 bases, with 13 bases left between them. DNA of the CDR3: TGCGCCAGCAGTGAGAGATCGGGGGGCCCTGAAGCTTTCTTT. It encodes CASSERSGGPEAFF.

This clone was recorded a few times. The chain employs TRBV15 and TRBJ2-1; D is possibly TRBD2 (6 bases). The CDR3 spans 18 residues. Germline CDR1 is LNHNV and CDR2 is YYDKDF (reference sequence). Trimming shortened V by 1 base and J by 10 bases, and 26 bases separated the two germline ends. The CDR3 nucleotides are TGTGCCACCAGCAGAGGGGTAGGCGGGACGGCTTTAGAGGAAGAGCAGTTCTTC. Translated, it gives CATSRGVGGTALEEEQFF.

This clone was seen a single time. The V call is TRBV2, the J call TRBJ2-5; D unclear. Germline V CDR1 and CDR2: SNHLY, FYNNEI. CDR3 size: 11 residues. Trimming took 4 bases from V and 3 from J, leaving 3 bases between them. For the CDR3, the DNA is TGTGCCAGCAGTGCTGAAGAGACCCAGTACTTC. This sequence encodes CASSAEETQYF.

On this clone: One end of the junction varies from germline; a read error may be responsible. The V gene is TRBV6-6, the J gene TRBJ1-1, with 7 nucleotides matching TRBD1. Germline CDR1 reads MNHNY; CDR2 reads SVGAGI (reference sequence). This CDR3 spans 16 amino acids. The CDR3 protein is CASSHSGGRGSTEAFF. CDR3 in DNA: TGTGCCAGCAGTCACTCAGGGGGAAGAGGGAGCACTGAAGCTTTCTTT.

V usage is TRBV28 and J usage is TRBJ2-2, with a tentative D call TRBD2 (6 bases). Germline CDR1 MDHEN, CDR2 SYDVKM. This CDR3 spans 15 amino acids. V was clipped by 10 bases and J by 4 bases, with 19 bases between them. The CDR3 region has the DNA TGTGCCACCTCTCCCCCGGGGGATTTCACCGGGGAGCTGTTTTTT. Translating it yields CATSPPGDFTGELFF.

This clone was seen once. The chain has TRBV27 and TRBJ1-5, with 9 nucleotides matching TRBD1. The trim removed 5 bases at V and 0 bases at J, leaving 20 bases unmatched. This CDR3 spans 21 amino acids. Per the germline V gene, CDR1 is MNHEY and CDR2 is SMNVEV (reference sequence). The CDR3 nucleotides read TGTGCCAGCAGTCATATCACAGGGGGCCGACTGCCCCTTTATAGCAATCAGCCCCAGCATTTT. Its protein product is CASSHITGGRLPLYSNQPQHF.

The chain recombines TRBV5-4 with TRBJ2-3; D gene unclear. The CDR3 contains 13 residues. CDR1 and CDR2 (germline): SGHNT, YYREEE (reference sequence). V was cut by 3 bases and J by 6 bases, with 11 bases left in between. The CDR3 coding sequence is TGTGCCAGCAGCTCTGAGGAACTCGATACGCAGTATTTT. Its protein product is CASSSEELDTQYF.

The gene calls are TRBV5-6 and TRBJ1-1, with a tentative D call TRBD1 (5 bases). V lost 4 bases, J lost 7 bases, and 14 bases lay in between. The germline CDR1 and CDR2 sequences are SGHDT and YYEEEE. The CDR3 extends over 13 amino acids. As DNA, the CDR3 is TGTGCCAGCAGCCGATCAGGGATGGTTGAAGCTTTCTTT. Protein: CASSRSGMVEAFF.

The genes are TRBV27 and TRBJ2-1; D perhaps matches TRBD2 (6 bases). Trimming cost V 8 bases and J 9 bases, with 17 bases left between them. Germline CDR1 MNHEY, CDR2 SMNVEV (reference sequence). The CDR3 is made up of 13 amino acids. CDR3: CASGWDSSGEQFF. CDR3 sequence (DNA): TGTGCCAGCGGGTGGGACTCGTCTGGTGAGCAGTTCTTC.

V gene TRBV30 combines with J gene TRBJ1-2; possible D gene TRBD1, 6 bases. The CDR3 consists of 14 residues. Looked up from germline, CDR1 is GTSNPN and CDR2 is SVGIG (reference sequence). V was trimmed by 6 bases and J by 6 bases, leaving 20 bases between them. As DNA, the CDR3 is TGTGCCTGCCAAAGACAGGTCGATTCCAATGGCTACACCTTC. Amino acid sequence: CACQRQVDSNGYTF.

The chain couples TRBV2 to TRBJ2-3; unclear D gene. CDR3 length: 13 amino acids. Trimming left V 8 bases short and J 4 bases short, with 13 bases between. Germline assignment: CDR1 SNHLY and CDR2 FYNNEI. The CDR3 DNA reads as TGTGCCAGCGGCCTCCGAGGCCCAGATACGCAGTATTTT. Translated: CASGLRGPDTQYF. The full variable domain, completed using reference TRBV2 and TRBJ2-3, is EPEVTQTPSHQVTQMGQEVILRCVPISNHLYFYWYRQILGQKVEFLVSFYNNEISEKSEIFDDQFSVERPDGSNFTLKIRSTKLEDSAMYFCASGLRGPDTQYFGPGTRLTVL.

The chain employs TRBV2 and TRBJ1-6; D is unresolved. Trimming pared 6 bases from V and 8 bases from J, leaving 8 bases between. In germline, CDR1 is SNHLY, CDR2 FYNNEI. This CDR3 comprises 12 residues. The CDR3 region is CASRREHSPLHF. CDR3 in DNA: TGTGCCAGCAGACGGGAGCATTCACCCCTCCACTTT.

This chain joins TRBV6-4 and TRBJ1-1, with D hard to call. This CDR3 has 13 amino acids. The germline V gene has CDR1 MRHNA and CDR2 SNTAGT. The ends were cut back, 9 bases at V and 5 bases at J, with 16 bases in the middle. The CDR3 coding sequence is TGTGCCAGTTGTTTCCTGAACTCTACTGAAGCTTTCTTT. Its protein product is CASCFLNSTEAFF.

This chain joins TRBV5-4 and TRBJ1-6, with D perhaps matching TRBD1 (5 bases). V gave up 0 bases and J gave up 1 base, with 17 bases separating them. Germline CDR1 and CDR2: SGHNT and YYREEE (reference sequence). The CDR3 is 19 amino acids. The CDR3 bases are TGTGCCAGCAGCTTGGGGGCCAGGGTGTCAGGTTCCTATAATTCACCCCTCCACTTT. It encodes CASSLGARVSGSYNSPLHF.

DNA of the CDR3: TGTGCCTGGAACTCCCAGGGGACAGTTAATTCACCCCTCCACTTT. Protein: CAWNSQGTVNSPLHF. The chain joins TRBV30 to TRBJ1-6; 7 bases are shared with TRBD1. The CDR3 extends over 15 amino acids. After removal of 4 bases from V and 6 bases from J, the junction contained 9 bases not matched to a gene. The V gene's germline CDR1 is GTSNPN and CDR2 SVGIG (reference sequence). Based on the CDR3 plus reference TRBV30 and TRBJ1-6, the full variable domain is SQTIHQWPATLVQPVGSPLSLECTVEGTSNPNLYWYRQAAGRGLQLLFYSVGIGQISSEVPQNLSASRPQDRQFILSSKKLLLSDSGFYLCAWNSQGTVNSPLHFGNGTRLTVT.

The V gene is TRBV15, the J gene TRBJ1-2, with D unresolved. Germline CDR1 LNHNV, CDR2 YYDKDF (reference sequence). V gave up 0 bases and J gave up 1 base, with 12 bases separating them. CDR3 length equals 16 residues. CDR3 loop: CATSRDPFDFNYGYTF. The CDR3 DNA sequence: TGTGCCACCAGCAGAGATCCGTTTGACTTTAACTATGGCTACACCTTC.

This rearrangement joins TRBV4-1 to TRBJ1-6; 7 nucleotides agree with TRBD1. This CDR3 is 19 amino acids long. Germline V gene data show CDR1 as MGHRA and CDR2 as YSYEKL. V trimming: 0 bases; J trimming: 0 bases; junction bases outside the gene matches: 8. The CDR3 region is CASSQDDRDISSYNSPLHF. CDR3 nucleotide sequence: TGCGCCAGCAGCCAAGATGACAGGGACATTTCCTCCTATAATTCACCCCTCCACTTT.

This clone has more than one count but fewer than ten. The genes are TRBV6-5 and TRBJ1-2, with D unresolved. V lost 2 bases to trimming and J lost 1 base, with 11 bases between them. Germline assignment: CDR1 MNHEY and CDR2 SVGAGI. CDR3 length: 15 residues. The CDR3: CASSYTGEGNYGYTF. CDR3 DNA sequence: TGTGCCAGCAGTTACACCGGGGAGGGTAACTATGGCTACACCTTC.

The CDR3 DNA reads as TGTGCCAGCATTCCGACAGGGGGAATCACTGAAGCTTTCTTT. Encoded protein: CASIPTGGITEAFF. The genes are TRBV2 and TRBJ1-1, with TRBD1 matching 9 bases. Germline CDR1 SNHLY, CDR2 FYNNEI. V was pared by 7 bases and J by 4 bases, with 7 bases of the junction left unmatched. The CDR3 is 14 residues long.